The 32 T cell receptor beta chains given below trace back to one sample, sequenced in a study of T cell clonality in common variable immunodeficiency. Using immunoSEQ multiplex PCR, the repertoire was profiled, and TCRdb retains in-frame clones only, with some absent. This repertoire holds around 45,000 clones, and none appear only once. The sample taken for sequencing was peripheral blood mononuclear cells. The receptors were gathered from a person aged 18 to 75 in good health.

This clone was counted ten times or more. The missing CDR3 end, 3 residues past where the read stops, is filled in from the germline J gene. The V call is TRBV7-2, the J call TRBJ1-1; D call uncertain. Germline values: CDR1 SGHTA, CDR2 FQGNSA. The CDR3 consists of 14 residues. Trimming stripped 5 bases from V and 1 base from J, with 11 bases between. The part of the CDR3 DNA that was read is TGTGCCAGCAGCCCCATCCCAGGGAACACTGAA. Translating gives CASSPIPGNTE. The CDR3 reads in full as CASSPIPGNTEAFF.

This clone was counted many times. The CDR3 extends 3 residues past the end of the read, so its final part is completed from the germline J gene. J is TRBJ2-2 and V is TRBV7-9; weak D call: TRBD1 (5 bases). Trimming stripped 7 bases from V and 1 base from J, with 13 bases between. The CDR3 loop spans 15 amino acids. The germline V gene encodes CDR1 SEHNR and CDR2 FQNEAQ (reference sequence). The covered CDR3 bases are TGTGCCAGCACCCCCGCCAGGGAGAACACCGGGGAG. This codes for CASTPARENTGE. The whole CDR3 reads CASTPARENTGELFF. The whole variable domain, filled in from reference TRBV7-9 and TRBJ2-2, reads DTGVSQNPRHKITKRGQNVTFRCDPISEHNRLYWYRQTLGQGPEFLTYFQNEAQLEKSRLLSDRFSAERPKGSFSTLEIQRTEQGDSAMYLCASTPARENTGELFFGEGSRLTVL.

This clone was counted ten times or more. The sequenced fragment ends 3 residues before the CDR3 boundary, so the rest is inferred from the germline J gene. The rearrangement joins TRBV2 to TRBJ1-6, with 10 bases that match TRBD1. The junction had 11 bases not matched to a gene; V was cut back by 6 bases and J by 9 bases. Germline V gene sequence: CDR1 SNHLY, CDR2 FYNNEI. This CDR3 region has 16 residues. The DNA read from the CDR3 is TGTGCCAGCAGGCAGGACAGGGGGTTCGGGAGTTCACCC. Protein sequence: CASRQDRGFGSSP. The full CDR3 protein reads CASRQDRGFGSSPLHF.

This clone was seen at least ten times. The CDR3 bases that were read are TGCAGTGCCTTTATTCCGGACAATTACAATGAG. Protein: CSAFIPDNYNE. The whole CDR3 reads CSAFIPDNYNEQFF. The rearrangement uses TRBV20-1 and TRBJ2-1; tentatively, D is TRBD1 (5 bases). The read gets to within 3 residues of the CDR3 end, and the germline J gene fills in the rest. The V gene lost 6 bases and the J gene lost 4 bases, with 16 bases spanning the gap. Germline CDR1 is DFQATT and CDR2 is SNEGSKA (reference sequence). The CDR3 length is 14 residues.

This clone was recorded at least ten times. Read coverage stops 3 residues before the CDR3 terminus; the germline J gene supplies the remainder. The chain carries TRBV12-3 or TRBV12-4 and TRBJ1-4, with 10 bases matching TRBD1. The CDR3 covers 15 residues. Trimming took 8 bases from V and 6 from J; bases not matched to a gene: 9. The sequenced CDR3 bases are TGTGCCAGCGCCCCCCACGGGACAGGGGATGAAAAA. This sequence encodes CASAPHGTGDEK. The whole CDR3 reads CASAPHGTGDEKLFF.

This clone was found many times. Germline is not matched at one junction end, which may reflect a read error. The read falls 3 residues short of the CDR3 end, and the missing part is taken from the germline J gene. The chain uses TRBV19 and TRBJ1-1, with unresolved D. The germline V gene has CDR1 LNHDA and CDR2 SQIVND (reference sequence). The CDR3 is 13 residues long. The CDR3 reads CASSMAVNTEAFF. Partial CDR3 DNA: TGTGCCAGCAGTATGGCGGTGAACACTGAA.

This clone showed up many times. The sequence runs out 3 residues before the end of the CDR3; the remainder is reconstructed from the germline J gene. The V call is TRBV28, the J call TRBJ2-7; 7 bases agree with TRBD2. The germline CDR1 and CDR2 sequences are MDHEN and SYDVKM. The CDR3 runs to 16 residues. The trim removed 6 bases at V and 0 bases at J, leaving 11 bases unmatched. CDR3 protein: CASSPSGPRTSYEQYF. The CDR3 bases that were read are TGTGCCAGCAGCCCTAGCGGTCCTCGTACCTCCTACGAG.

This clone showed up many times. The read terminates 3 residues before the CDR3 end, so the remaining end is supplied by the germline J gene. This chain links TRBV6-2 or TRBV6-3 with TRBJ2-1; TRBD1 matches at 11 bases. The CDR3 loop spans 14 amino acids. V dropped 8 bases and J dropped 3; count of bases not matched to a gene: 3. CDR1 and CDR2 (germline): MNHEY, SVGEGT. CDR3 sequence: CASAGTGGYNEQFF. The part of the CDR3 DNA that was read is TGTGCCAGCGCCGGGACAGGGGGCTACAATGAG.

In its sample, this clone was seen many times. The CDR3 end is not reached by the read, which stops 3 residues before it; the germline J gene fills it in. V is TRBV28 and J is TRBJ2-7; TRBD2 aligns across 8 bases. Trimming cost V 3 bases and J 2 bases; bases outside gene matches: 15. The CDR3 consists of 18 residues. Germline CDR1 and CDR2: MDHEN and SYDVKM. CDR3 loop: CASSFLSPSGHLPYEQYF. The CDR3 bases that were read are TGTGCCAGCAGTTTCTTGTCGCCTAGCGGGCACCTGCCCTACGAG.

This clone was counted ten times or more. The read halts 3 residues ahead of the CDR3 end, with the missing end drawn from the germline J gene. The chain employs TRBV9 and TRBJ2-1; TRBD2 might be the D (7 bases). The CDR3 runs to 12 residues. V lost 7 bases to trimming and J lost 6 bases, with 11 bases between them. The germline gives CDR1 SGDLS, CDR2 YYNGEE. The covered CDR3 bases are TGTGCCAGCGGAAGGGGGGGCAATGAG. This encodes CASGRGGNE. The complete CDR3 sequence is CASGRGGNEQFF. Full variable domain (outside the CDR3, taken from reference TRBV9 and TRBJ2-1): DSGVTQTPKHLITATGQRVTLRCSPRSGDLSVYWYQQSLDQGLQFLIQYYNGEERAKGNILERFSAQQFPDLHSELNLSSLELGDSALYFCASGRGGNEQFFGPGTRLTVL.

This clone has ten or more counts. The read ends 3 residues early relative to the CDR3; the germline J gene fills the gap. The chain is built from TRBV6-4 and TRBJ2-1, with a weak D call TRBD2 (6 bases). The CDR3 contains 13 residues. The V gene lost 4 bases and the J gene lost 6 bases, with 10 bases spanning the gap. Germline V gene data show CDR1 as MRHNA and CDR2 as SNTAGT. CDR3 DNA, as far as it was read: TGTGCCAGCAGTGTTCTCGGGGGCAATGAG. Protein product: CASSVLGGNE. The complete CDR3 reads CASSVLGGNEQFF.

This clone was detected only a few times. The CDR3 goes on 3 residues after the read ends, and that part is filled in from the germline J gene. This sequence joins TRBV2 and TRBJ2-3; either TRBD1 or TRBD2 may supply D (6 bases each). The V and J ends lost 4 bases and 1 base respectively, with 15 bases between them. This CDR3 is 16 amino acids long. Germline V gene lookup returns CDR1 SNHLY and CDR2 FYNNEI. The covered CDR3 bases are TGTGCCAGCAGTGGGTGGAGGGGGACCCGCACAGATACG. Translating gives CASSGWRGTRTDT. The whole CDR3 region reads CASSGWRGTRTDTQYF.

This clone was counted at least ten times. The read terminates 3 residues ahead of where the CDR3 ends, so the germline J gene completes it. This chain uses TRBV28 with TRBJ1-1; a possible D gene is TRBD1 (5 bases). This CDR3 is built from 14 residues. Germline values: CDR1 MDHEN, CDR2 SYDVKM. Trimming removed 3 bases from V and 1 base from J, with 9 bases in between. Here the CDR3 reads CASSLPQGNTEAFF. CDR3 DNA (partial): TGTGCCAGCAGTTTGCCTCAGGGGAACACTGAA. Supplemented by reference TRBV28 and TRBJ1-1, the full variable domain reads DVKVTQSSRYLVKRTGEKVFLECVQDMDHENMFWYRQDPGLGLRLIYFSYDVKMKEKGDIPEGYSVSREKKERFSLILESASTNQTSMYLCASSLPQGNTEAFFGQGTRLTVV.

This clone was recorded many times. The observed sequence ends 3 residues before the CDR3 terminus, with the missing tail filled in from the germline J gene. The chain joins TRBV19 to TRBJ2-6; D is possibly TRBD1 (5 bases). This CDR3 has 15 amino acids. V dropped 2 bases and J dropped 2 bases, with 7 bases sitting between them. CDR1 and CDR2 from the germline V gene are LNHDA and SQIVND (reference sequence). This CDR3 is CASSIWGTGANVLTF. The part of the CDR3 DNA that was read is TGTGCCAGTAGTATATGGGGCACTGGGGCCAACGTC.

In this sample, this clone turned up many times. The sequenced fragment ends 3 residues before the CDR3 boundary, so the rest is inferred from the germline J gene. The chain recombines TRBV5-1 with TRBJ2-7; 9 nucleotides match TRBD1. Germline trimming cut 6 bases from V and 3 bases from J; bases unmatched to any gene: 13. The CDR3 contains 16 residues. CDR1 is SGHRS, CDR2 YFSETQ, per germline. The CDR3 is CASNPLGDRDVYEQYF. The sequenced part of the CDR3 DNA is TGCGCCAGCAACCCATTGGGGGACAGGGACGTCTACGAG.

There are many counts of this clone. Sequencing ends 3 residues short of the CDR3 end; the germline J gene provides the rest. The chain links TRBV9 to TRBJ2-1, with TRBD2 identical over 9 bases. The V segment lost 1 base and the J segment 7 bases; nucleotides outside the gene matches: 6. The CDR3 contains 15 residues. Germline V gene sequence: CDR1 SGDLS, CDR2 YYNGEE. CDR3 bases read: TGTGCCAGCAGCGTACCGCGGGGGGGCCAGAATGAG. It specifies CASSVPRGGQNE. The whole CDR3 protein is CASSVPRGGQNEQFF.

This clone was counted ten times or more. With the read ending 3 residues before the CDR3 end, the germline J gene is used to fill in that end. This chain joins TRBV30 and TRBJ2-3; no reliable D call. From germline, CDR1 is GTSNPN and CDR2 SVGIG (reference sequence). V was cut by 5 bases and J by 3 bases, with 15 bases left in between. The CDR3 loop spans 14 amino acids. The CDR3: CAWSRPGGTDTQYF. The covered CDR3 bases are TGTGCCTGGTCCCGCCCGGGTGGGACAGATACG.

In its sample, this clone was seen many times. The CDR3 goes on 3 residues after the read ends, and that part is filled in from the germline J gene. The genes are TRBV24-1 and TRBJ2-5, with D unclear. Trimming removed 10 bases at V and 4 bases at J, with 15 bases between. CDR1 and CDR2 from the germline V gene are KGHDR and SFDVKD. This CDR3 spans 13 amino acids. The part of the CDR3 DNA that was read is TGTGCCACATCCTTCACTTCATCAGAGACC. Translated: CATSFTSSET. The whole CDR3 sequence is CATSFTSSETQYF.

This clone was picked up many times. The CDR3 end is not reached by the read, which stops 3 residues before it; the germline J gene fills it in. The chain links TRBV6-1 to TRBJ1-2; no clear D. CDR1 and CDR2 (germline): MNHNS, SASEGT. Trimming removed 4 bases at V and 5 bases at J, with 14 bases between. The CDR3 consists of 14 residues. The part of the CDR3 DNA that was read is TGTGCCAGCAGTGTTAATCGGGGAGGGTATGGC. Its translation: CASSVNRGGYG. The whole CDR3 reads CASSVNRGGYGYTF.

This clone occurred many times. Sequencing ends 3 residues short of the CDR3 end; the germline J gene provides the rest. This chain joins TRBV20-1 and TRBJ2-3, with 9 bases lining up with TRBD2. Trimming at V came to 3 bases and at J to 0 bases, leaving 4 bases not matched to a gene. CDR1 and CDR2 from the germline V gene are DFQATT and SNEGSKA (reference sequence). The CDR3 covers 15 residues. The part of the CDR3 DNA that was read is TGCAGTGCTAGGTCTAGCGGGGAGAGCACAGATACG. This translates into CSARSSGESTDT. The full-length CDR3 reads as CSARSSGESTDTQYF.

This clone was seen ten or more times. The CDR3 protein is CASSSPSTSGYYEQYF. CDR3 DNA, as far as it was read: TGTGCCAGCAGCTCCCCCTCGACTAGCGGATACTACGAG. This chain connects TRBV5-4 to TRBJ2-7; 9 positions agree with TRBD2. The read ends 3 residues early relative to the CDR3; the germline J gene fills the gap. Per the germline V gene, CDR1 is SGHNT and CDR2 is YYREEE (reference sequence). CDR3 size: 16 residues. J was trimmed by 3 bases and V by 3 bases; bases with no gene match: 10.

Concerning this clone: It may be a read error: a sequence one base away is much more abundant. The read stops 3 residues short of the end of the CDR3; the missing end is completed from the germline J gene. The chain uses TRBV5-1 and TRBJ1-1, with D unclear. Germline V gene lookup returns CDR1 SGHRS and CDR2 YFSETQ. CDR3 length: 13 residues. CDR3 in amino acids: CTSSQTLNTEAFF. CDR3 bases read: TGCACCAGCAGCCAGACATTGAACACTGAA.

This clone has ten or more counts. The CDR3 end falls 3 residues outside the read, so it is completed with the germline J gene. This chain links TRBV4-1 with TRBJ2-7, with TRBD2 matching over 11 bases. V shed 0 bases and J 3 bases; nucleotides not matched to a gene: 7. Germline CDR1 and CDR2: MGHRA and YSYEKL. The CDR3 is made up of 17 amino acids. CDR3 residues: CASSQDKLAGVVYEQYF. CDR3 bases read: TGCGCCAGCAGCCAAGATAAACTAGCGGGGGTGGTCTACGAG.

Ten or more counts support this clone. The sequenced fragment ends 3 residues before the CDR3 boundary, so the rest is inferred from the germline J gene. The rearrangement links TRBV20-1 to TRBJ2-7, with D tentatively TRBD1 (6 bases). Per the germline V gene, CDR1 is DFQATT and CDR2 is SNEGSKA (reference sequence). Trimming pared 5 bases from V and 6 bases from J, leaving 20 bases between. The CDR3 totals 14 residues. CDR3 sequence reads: CSARPLPTGSEQYF. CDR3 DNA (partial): TGCAGTGCTCGTCCTTTACCGACAGGATCCGAG.

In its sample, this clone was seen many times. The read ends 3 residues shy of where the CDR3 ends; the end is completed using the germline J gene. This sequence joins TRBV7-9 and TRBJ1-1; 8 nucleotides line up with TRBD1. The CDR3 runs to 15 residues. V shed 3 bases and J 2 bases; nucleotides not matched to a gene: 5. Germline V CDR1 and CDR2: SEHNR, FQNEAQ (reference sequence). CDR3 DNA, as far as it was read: TGTGCCAGCAGCTTCTGGACAGGGCCCAACACTGAA. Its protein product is CASSFWTGPNTE. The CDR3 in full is CASSFWTGPNTEAFF.

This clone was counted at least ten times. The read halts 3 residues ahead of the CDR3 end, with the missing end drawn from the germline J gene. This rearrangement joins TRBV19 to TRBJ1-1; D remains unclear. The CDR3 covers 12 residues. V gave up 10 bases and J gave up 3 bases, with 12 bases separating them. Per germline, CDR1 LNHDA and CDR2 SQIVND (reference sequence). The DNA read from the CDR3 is TGTGCCACCCAAGGAGGGTACACTGAA. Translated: CATQGGYTE. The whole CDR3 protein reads CATQGGYTEAFF.

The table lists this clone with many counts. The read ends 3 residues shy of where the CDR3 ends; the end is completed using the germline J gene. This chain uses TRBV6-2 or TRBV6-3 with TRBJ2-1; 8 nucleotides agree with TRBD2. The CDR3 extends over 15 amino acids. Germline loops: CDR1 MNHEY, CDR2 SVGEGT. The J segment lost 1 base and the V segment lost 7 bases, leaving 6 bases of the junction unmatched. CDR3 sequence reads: CASIDGTRSYNEQFF. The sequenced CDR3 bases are TGTGCCAGCATCGATGGGACTAGATCCTACAATGAG.

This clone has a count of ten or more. The covered CDR3 bases are TGCGCCAGCAGCTTGCGGGGGTCCGGTTATTCTGGAAACACC. Translating gives CASSLRGSGYSGNT. The whole CDR3 region reads CASSLRGSGYSGNTIYF. The chain combines TRBV5-1 with TRBJ1-3, with TRBD1 as a possible D gene (5 bases). The CDR3 end lies 3 residues beyond the end of the read and is filled in from the germline J gene. Germline assignment: CDR1 SGHRS and CDR2 YFSETQ. This CDR3 region has 17 residues. The V and J ends lost 1 base and 1 base respectively, with 15 bases between them.

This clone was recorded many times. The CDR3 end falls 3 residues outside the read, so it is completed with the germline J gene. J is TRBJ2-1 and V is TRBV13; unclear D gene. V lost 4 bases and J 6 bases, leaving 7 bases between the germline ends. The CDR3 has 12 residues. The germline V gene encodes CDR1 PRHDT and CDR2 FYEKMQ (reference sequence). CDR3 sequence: CASSYLGNEQFF. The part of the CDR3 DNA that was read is TGTGCCAGCAGCTACCTCGGCAATGAG.

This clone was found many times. The CDR3 DNA, read in part, is TGCGCCAGCAGTAGGGGGGGTAGCAATCAGCCC. Protein sequence: CASSRGGSNQP. The whole CDR3 protein is CASSRGGSNQPQHF. This rearrangement joins TRBV23-1 to TRBJ1-5; possible D gene TRBD1, 6 bases. The CDR3 goes on 3 residues after the read ends, and that part is filled in from the germline J gene. TRBV23-1 is assigned to the ORF class and has an uncertain function. V dropped 5 bases and J dropped 0 bases, with 8 bases sitting between them. The CDR3 runs 14 residues.

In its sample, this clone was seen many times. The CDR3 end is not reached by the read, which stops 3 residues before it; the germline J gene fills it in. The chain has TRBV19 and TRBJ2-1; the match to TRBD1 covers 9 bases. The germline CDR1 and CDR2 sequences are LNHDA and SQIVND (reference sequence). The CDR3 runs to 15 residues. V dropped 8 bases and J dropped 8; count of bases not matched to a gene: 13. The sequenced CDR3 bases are TGTGCCAGTGCTCGGCGGGACAGGGCTCTCGATGAG. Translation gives CASARRDRALDE. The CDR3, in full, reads CASARRDRALDEQFF.

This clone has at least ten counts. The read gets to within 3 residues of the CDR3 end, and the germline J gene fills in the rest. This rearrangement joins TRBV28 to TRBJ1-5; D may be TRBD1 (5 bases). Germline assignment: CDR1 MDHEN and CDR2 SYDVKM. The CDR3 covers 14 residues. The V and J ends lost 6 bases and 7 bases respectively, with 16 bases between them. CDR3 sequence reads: CASRRSNRGQPQHF. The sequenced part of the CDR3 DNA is TGTGCCAGCAGACGCAGTAATAGGGGACAGCCC.